This T cell receptor (beta chain) was identified in a study of cytomegalovirus exposure and HLA in healthy donors. Study findings and constraints: Later work found most CMV-associated TCR beta chains apparently HLA-restricted.

Germline V gene lookup returns CDR1 SGHRS and CDR2 YFSETQ. Losses at the gene ends were 4 bases for V and 2 bases for J; bases not matched to a gene: 7. This CDR3 spans 15 amino acids. For this clone: Its antigen is undetermined.

PCR involved 60 Vbeta and 13 Jbeta primers. The table came from immunoSEQ multiplex PCR; TCRdb's copy has only in-frame clones and leaves some out. The profile shows about 120,000 clones, 17% of them singletons. Though nominally healthy at sampling, donors likely had unrecorded immune exposures. The sequencing input was PBMCs. The clonotype originates from a female donor in good health and CMV-seropositive. The chain carries TRBV5-1 and TRBJ2-7; TRBD1 matches at 9 bases. The CDR3 nucleotides are TGCGCCAGCAGCCATCGGGACAGGGACCCCTACGAGCAGTACTTC. Translation gives CASSHRDRDPYEQYF. Variable domain in full (rest from reference TRBV5-1 and TRBJ2-7): KAGVTQTPRYLIKTRGQQVTLSCSPISGHRSVSWYQQTPGQGLQFLFEYFSETQRNKGNFPGRFSGRQFSNSRSEMNVSTLELGDSALYLCASSHRDRDPYEQYFGPGTRLTVT.